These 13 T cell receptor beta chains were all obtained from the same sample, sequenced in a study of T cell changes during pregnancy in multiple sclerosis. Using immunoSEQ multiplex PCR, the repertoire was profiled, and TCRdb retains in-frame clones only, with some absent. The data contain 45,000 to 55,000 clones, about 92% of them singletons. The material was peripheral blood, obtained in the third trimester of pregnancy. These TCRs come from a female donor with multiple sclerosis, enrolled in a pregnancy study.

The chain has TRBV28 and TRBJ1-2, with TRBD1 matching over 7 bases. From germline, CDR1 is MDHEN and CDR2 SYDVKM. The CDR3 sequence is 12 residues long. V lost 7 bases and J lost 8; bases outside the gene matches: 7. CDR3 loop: CASNDRAIGYTF. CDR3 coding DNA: TGTGCCAGCAATGACAGGGCAATCGGCTACACCTTC.

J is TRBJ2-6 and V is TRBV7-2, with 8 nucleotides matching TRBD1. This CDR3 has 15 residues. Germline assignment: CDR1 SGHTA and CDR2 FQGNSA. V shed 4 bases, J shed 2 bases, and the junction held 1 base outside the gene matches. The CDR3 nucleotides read TGTGCCAGCAGCTCAGGGGGCGCTGGGGCCAACGTCCTGACTTTC. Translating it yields CASSSGGAGANVLTF.

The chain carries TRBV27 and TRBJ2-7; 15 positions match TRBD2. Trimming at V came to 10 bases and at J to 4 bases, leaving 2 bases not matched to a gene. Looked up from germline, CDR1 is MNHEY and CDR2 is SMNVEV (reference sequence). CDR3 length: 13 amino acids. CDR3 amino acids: CATGLAGGYEQYF. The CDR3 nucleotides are TGTGCCACCGGACTAGCGGGAGGGTACGAGCAGTACTTC.

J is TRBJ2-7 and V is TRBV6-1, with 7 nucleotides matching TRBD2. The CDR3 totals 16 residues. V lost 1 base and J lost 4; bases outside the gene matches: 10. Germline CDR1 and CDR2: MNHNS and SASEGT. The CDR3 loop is CASSEVPGGTIYEQYF. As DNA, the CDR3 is TGTGCCAGCAGTGAAGTTCCTGGGGGGACTATTTACGAGCAGTACTTC.

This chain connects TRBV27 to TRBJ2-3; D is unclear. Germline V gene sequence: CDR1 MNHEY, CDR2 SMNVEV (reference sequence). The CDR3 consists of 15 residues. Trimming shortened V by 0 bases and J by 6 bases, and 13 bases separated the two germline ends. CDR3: CASSLSPYRVDTQYF. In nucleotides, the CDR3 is TGTGCCAGCAGTTTATCGCCCTACCGGGTGGATACGCAGTATTTT.

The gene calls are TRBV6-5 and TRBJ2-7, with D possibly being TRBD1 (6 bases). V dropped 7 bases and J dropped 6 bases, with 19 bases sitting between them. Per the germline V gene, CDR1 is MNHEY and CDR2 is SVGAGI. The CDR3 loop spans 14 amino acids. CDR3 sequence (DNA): TGTGCCAGCATTGGTGGCAGGGGATCTGGCGAGCAGTACTTC. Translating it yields CASIGGRGSGEQYF.

The CDR3 here is CASSYLAGMSYEQYF. The CDR3 region has the DNA TGTGCCAGCAGTTACCTAGCGGGAATGTCCTACGAGCAGTACTTC. The chain links TRBV6-5 to TRBJ2-7, with 9 bases aligning to TRBD2. Germline CDR1 MNHEY, CDR2 SVGAGI. The CDR3 contains 15 residues. With V trimmed by 2 bases and J by 1 base, 3 bases remained unmatched.

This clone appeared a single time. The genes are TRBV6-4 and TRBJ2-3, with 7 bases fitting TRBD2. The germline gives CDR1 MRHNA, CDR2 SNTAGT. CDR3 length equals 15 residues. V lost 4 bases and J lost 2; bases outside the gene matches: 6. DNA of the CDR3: TGTGCCAGCAGTGCTAGCGGAGGTTCCACAGATACGCAGTATTTT. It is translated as CASSASGGSTDTQYF.

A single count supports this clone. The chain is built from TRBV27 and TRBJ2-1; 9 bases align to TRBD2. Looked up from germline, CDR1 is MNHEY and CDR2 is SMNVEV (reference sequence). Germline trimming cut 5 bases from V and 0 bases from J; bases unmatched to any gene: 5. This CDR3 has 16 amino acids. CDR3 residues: CASSRPAGGSYNEQFF. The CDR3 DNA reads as TGTGCCAGCAGTCGACCAGCGGGAGGCTCCTACAATGAGCAGTTCTTC.

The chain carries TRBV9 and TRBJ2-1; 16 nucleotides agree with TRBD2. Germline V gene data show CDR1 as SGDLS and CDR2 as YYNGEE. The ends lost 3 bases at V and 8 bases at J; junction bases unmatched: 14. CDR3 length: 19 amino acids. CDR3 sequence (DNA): TGTGCCAGCAGCGGTAAGGGACTAGCGGGAGGGGGCCCTTTCGATGAGCAGTTCTTC. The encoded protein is CASSGKGLAGGGPFDEQFF.

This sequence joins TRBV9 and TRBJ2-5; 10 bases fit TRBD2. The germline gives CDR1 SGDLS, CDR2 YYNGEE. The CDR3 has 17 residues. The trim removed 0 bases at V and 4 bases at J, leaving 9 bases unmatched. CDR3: CASSVGTSGNGLETQYF. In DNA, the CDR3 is TGTGCCAGCAGCGTAGGAACTAGCGGGAACGGACTAGAGACCCAGTACTTC.

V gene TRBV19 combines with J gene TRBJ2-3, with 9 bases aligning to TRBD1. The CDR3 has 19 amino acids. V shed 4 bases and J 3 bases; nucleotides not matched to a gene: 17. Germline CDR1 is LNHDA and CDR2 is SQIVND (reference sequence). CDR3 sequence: CASSRLSGQGRAGTDTQYF. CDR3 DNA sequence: TGTGCCAGTAGTAGGCTCTCGGGACAGGGCCGTGCGGGGACAGATACGCAGTATTTT.

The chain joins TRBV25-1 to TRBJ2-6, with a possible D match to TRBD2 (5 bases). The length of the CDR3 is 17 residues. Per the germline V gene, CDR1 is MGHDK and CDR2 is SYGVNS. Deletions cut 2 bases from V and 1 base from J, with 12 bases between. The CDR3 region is CASSEVTGRSGANVLTF. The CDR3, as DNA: TGTGCCAGCAGTGAAGTAACGGGGAGATCTGGGGCCAACGTCCTGACTTTC.